This T cell receptor beta chain derives from a study of blood T cell repertoires in COVID-19. At the level of the study: Both acute and convalescent COVID-19 samples were obtained from the United States, Italy and Spain. The analysed material was cDNA or gDNA that came from T cells, B-cell-depleted T cells, or PBMCs.

Per the study methods: The assay estimated nucleated cells by amplifying reference gene primers. Clones were read by immunoSEQ multiplex PCR, and TCRdb kept only the in-frame ones, dropping some. D and trimming were read from the DNA, whereas the V and J calls and clone size are those reported in that table. The data hold approximately 150,000 clones, with 75% to 90% observed a single time. V was cut by 2 bases and J by 6 bases, with 11 bases left in between. Germline-derived CDR1 and CDR2 are SGHTA and FQGNSA. The CDR3 runs 13 residues. The chain carries TRBV7-2 and TRBJ2-7; no clear D. This receptor was obtained from a man aged 55 to 70 with active or convalescent COVID-19. Sequencing was carried out using peripheral blood. The CDR3 sequence: CASSLNLVSEQYF. The CDR3 DNA reads as TGTGCCAGCAGCTTAAACCTAGTCAGCGAGCAGTACTTC.